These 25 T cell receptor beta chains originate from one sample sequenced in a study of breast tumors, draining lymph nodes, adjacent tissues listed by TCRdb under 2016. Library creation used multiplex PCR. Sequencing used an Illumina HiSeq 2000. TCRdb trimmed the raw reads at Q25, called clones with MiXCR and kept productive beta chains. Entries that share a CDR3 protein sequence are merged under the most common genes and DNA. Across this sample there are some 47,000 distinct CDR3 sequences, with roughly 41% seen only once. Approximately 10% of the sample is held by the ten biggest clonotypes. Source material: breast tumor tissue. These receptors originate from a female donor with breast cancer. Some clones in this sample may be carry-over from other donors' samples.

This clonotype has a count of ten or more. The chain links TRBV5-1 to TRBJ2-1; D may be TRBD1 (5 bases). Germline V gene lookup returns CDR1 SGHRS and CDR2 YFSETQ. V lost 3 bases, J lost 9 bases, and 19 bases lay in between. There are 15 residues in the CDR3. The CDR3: CASSSQGPENGEQFF. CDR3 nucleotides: TGCGCCAGCAGCTCCCAGGGTCCCGAAAACGGTGAGCAGTTCTTC. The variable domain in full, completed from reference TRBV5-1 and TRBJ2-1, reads KAGVTQTPRYLIKTRGQQVTLSCSPISGHRSVSWYQQTPGQGLQFLFEYFSETQRNKGNFPGRFSGRQFSNSRSEMNVSTLELGDSALYLCASSSQGPENGEQFFGPGTRLTVL.

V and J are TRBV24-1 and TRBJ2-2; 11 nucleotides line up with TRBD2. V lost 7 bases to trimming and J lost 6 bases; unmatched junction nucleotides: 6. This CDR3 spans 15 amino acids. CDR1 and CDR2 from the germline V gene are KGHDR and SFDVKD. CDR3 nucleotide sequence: TGTGCCACCAGGAATACTAGCGGGAGCCCCGGGGAGCTGTTTTTT. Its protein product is CATRNTSGSPGELFF.

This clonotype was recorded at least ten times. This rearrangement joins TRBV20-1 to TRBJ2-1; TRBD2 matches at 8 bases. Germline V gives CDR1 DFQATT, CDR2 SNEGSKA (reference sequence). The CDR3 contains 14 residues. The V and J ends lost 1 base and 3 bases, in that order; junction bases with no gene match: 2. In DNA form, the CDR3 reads TGCAGTGCTAGAGGGGGACTAGACTACAATGAGCAGTTCTTC. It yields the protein CSARGGLDYNEQFF.

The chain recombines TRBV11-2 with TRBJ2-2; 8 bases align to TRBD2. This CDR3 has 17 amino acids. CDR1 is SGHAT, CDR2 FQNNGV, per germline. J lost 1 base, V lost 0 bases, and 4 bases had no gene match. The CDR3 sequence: CASSLDGGGQNTGELFF. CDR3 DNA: TGTGCCAGCAGCTTAGACGGGGGGGGCCAGAACACCGGGGAGCTGTTTTTT.

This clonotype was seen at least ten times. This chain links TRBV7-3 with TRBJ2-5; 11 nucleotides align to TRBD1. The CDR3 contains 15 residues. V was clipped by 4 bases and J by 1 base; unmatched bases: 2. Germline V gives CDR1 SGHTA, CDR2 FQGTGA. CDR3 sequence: CASSWTGGFQETQYF. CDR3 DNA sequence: TGTGCCAGCAGCTGGACAGGGGGCTTCCAAGAGACCCAGTACTTC.

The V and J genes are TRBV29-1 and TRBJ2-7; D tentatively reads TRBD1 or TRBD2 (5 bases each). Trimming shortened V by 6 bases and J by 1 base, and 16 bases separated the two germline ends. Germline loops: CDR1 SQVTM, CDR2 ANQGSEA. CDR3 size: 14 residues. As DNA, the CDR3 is TGCAGCGTAGGCACAGAGGGGCTTTCCTACGAGCAGTACTTC. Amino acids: CSVGTEGLSYEQYF.

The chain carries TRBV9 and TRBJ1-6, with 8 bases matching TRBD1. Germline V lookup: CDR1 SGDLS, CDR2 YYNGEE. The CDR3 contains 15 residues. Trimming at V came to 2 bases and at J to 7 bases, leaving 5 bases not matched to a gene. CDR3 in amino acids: CASSVGQEENSPLHF. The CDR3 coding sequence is TGTGCCAGCAGCGTGGGACAGGAGGAGAATTCACCCCTCCACTTT.

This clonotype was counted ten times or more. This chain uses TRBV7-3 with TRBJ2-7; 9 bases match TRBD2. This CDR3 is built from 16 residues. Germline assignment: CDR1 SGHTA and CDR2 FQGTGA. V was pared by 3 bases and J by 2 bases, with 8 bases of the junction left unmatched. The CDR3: CASSLGSSGTTYEQYF. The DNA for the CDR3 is TGTGCCAGCAGCTTGGGTTCTAGCGGGACAACCTACGAGCAGTACTTC.

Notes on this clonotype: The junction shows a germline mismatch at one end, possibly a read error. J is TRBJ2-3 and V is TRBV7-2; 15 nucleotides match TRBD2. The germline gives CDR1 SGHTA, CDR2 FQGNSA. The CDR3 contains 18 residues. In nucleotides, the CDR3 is TGTGCCAGCAGCCTAAGACGGGGGACTAGCGGGAGGACACATACGCAGTATTTC. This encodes CASSLRRGTSGRTHTQYF.

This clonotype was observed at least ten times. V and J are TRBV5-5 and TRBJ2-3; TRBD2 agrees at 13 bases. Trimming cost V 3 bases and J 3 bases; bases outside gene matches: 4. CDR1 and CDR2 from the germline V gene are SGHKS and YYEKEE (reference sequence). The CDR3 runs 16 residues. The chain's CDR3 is CASSSLAGGKTDTQYF. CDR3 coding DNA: TGTGCCAGCAGCTCACTAGCGGGAGGGAAGACAGATACGCAGTATTTT.

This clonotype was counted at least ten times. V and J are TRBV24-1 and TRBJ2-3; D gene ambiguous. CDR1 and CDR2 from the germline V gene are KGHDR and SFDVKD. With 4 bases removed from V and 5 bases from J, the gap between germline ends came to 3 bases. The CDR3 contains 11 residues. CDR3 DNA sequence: TGTGCCACCAGTGAATTAGATACGCAGTATTTT. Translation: CATSELDTQYF.

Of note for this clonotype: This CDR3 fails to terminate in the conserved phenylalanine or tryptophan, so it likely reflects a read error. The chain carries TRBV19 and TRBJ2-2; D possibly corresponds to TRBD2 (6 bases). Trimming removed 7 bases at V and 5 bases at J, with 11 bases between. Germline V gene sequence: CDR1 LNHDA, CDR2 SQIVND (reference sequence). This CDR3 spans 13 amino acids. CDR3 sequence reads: CASKERGTGELFS. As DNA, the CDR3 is TGTGCCAGTAAGGAACGGGGGACCGGGGAGCTGTTTTCT.

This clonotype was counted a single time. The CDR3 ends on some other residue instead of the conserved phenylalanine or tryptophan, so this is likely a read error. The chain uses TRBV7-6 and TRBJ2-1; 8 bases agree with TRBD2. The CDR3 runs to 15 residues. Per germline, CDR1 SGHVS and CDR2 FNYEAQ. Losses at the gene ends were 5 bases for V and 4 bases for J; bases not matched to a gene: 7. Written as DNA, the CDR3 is TGTGCCAGCAGCCTAGGGCTAGCGGGTTACAATGAGCAGTTCTCC. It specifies CASSLGLAGYNEQFS.

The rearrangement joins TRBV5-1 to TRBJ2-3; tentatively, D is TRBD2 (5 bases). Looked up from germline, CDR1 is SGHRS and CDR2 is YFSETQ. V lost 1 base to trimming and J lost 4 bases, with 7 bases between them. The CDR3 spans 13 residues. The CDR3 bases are TGCGCCAGCAGCTTGCGGGGAGCAGATACGCAGTATTTT. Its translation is CASSLRGADTQYF.

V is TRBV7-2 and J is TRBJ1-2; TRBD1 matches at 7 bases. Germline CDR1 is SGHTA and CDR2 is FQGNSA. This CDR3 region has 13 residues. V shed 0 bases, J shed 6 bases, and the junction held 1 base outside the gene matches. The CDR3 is CASSLAGGDGYTF. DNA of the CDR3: TGTGCCAGCAGCTTAGCAGGGGGCGATGGCTACACCTTC.

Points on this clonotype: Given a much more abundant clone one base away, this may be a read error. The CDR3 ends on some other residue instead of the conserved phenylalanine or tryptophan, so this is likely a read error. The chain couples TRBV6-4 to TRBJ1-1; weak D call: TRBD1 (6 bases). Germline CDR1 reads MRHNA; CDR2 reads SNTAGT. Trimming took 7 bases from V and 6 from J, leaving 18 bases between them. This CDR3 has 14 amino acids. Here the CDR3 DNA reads TGTGCCAGCAAGGGGGGACGCACGGGGCCTGAAGCTTTCCTT. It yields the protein CASKGGRTGPEAFL.

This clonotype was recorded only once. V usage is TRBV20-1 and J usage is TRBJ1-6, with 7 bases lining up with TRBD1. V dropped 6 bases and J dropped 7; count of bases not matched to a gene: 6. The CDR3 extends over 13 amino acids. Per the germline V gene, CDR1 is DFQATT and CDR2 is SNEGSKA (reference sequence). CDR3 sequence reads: CSARGPTNSPLHF. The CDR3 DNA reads TGCAGTGCGAGGGGGCCAACGAATTCACCCCTCCACTTT.

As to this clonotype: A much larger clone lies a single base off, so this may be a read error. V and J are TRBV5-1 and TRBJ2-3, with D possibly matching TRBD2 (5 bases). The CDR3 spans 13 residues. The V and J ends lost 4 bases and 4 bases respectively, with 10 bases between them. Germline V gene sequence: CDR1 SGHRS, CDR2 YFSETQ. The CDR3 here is CASSDVRADTQYF. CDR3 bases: TGCGCCAGCAGCGATGTGCGGGCAGATACGCAGTATTTT.

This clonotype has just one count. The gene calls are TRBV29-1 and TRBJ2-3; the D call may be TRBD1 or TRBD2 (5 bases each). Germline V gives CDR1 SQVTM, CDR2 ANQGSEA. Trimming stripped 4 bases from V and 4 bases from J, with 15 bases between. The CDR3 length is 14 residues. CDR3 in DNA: TGCAGCGTTGTGGGACGGGGTGTCGCAGATACGCAGTATTTT. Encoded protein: CSVVGRGVADTQYF.

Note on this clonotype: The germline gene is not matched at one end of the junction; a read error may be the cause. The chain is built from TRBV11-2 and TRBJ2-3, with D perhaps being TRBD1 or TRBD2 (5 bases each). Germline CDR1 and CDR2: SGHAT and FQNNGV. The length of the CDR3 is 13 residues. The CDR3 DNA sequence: TGTGCCAGCAGCCACGGGAACACAGGTACGCAGTATTTT. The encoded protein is CASSHGNTGTQYF.

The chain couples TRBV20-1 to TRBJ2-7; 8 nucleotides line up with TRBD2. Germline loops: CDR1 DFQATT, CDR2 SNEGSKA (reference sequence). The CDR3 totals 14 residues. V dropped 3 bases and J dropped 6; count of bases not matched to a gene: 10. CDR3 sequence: CSARVGAGVGEQYF. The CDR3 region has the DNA TGCAGTGCTAGGGTGGGAGCGGGAGTTGGCGAGCAGTACTTC.

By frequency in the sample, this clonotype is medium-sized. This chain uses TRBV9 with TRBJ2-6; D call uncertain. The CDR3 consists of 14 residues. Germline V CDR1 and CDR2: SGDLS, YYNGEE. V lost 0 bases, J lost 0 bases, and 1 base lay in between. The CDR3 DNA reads TGTGCCAGCAGCGTAGACTCTGGGGCCAACGTCCTGACTTTC. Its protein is CASSVDSGANVLTF. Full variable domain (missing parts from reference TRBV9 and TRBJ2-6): DSGVTQTPKHLITATGQRVTLRCSPRSGDLSVYWYQQSLDQGLQFLIQYYNGEERAKGNILERFSAQQFPDLHSELNLSSLELGDSALYFCASSVDSGANVLTFGAGSRLTVL.

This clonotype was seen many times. CDR3 in amino acids: CASSLAGGFYEQYF. The CDR3 coding sequence is TGTGCCAGCAGCTTGGCCGGGGGCTTCTACGAGCAGTACTTC. The genes are TRBV5-8 and TRBJ2-7, with D tentatively TRBD1 or TRBD2 (6 bases each). Looked up from germline, CDR1 is SGHTS and CDR2 is YDEGEE. Trimming shortened V by 0 bases and J by 3 bases, and 10 bases separated the two germline ends. The CDR3 has 14 amino acids.

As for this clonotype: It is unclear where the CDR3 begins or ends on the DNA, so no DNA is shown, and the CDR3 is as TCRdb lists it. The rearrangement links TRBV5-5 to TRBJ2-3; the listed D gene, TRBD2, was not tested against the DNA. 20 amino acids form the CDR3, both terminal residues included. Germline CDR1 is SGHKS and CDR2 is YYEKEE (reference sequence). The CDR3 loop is CASSIYLCSTVADPTDTQYF.

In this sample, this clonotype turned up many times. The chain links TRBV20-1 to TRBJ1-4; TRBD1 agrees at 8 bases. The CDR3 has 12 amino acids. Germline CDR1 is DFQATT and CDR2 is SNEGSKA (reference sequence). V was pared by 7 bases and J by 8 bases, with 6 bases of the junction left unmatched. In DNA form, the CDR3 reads TGCAGTGGCCTGACAGGGGTGGAAAAACTGTTTTTT. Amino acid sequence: CSGLTGVEKLFF.